The 28 T cell receptor beta chains in this list originate from one sample, sequenced in a study of T cell responses to AZD1222 COVID-19 vaccine. Assay: immunoSEQ multiplex PCR; the TCRdb copy retains only in-frame clones and omits some. The sample holds around 88,000 clones, around 90% seen once. Sample: peripheral blood, taken on day 0 of AZD1222 vaccination. The origin of the receptors is an adult in good health.

V is TRBV5-6 and J is TRBJ2-7; TRBD2 aligns across 10 bases. Unmatched junction bases numbered 0, after V lost 0 bases and J lost 0 bases. Germline loops: CDR1 SGHDT, CDR2 YYEEEE. The CDR3 loop spans 15 amino acids. The CDR3 sequence is CASSLGLAGSYEQYF. CDR3 bases: TGTGCCAGCAGCTTGGGACTAGCGGGCTCCTACGAGCAGTACTTC.

The chain is built from TRBV27 and TRBJ2-7; D is possibly TRBD1 or TRBD2 (5 bases each). Trimming pared 2 bases from V and 4 bases from J, leaving 9 bases between. The CDR3 has 13 residues. Per the germline V gene, CDR1 is MNHEY and CDR2 is SMNVEV (reference sequence). The CDR3 loop is CASSLRDGYEQYF. The CDR3 DNA reads as TGTGCCAGCAGTTTAAGGGACGGGTACGAGCAGTACTTC.

This chain joins TRBV28 and TRBJ1-1; D may be TRBD1 (6 bases). The CDR3 sequence is 14 residues long. CDR1 is MDHEN and CDR2 is SYDVKM in the germline V gene. V was cut by 5 bases and J by 0 bases, with 10 bases left in between. The CDR3 sequence is CASSLTGMNTEAFF. The DNA for the CDR3 is TGTGCCAGCAGTCTGACAGGCATGAACACTGAAGCTTTCTTT.

This clone was seen a handful of times. The V gene is TRBV20-1, the J gene TRBJ1-1, with D possibly being TRBD1 (6 bases). This CDR3 contains 12 residues. Trimming stripped 3 bases from V and 11 bases from J, with 16 bases between. From germline, CDR1 is DFQATT and CDR2 SNEGSKA (reference sequence). CDR3 DNA: TGCAGTGCTAGTGCAAGGACAGCTCGGGCTTTCTTT. It encodes CSASARTARAFF.

The J gene is TRBJ1-1, the V gene TRBV6-5; D is perhaps TRBD1 (5 bases). The V gene's germline CDR1 is MNHEY and CDR2 SVGAGI. With 4 bases removed from V and 3 bases from J, the gap between germline ends came to 9 bases. The CDR3 is 13 residues long. CDR3 nucleotide sequence: TGTGCCAGCAGTTGGATGACAGACACTGAAGCTTTCTTT. It is translated as CASSWMTDTEAFF.

The chain has TRBV13 and TRBJ2-3, with D perhaps TRBD2 (5 bases). CDR3 length equals 16 residues. V was trimmed by 0 bases and J by 1 base, leaving 11 bases between them. The germline CDR1 and CDR2 sequences are PRHDT and FYEKMQ (reference sequence). In DNA, the CDR3 is TGTGCCAGCAGCTTAGGCAGCGGATATCGCACAGATACGCAGTATTTT. The encoded protein is CASSLGSGYRTDTQYF.

V gene TRBV14 combines with J gene TRBJ2-1, with 15 bases lining up with TRBD2. Trimming cost V 0 bases and J 9 bases; bases outside gene matches: 9. Germline loops: CDR1 SGHDN, CDR2 FVKESK. The CDR3 runs to 18 residues. The CDR3 sequence is CASSQDAGGTSGRFEQFF. For the CDR3, the DNA is TGTGCCAGCAGCCAAGACGCGGGGGGGACTAGCGGGAGGTTTGAGCAGTTCTTC.

The chain is built from TRBV2 and TRBJ2-7; the D gene is possibly TRBD2 (6 bases). Trimming shortened V by 8 bases and J by 6 bases, and 17 bases separated the two germline ends. Germline V gives CDR1 SNHLY, CDR2 FYNNEI. The CDR3 runs to 13 residues. CDR3 sequence reads: CASGREMFSEQYF. As DNA, the CDR3 is TGTGCCAGCGGCCGGGAGATGTTTTCCGAGCAGTACTTC.

The chain combines TRBV20-1 with TRBJ2-1; tentatively, D is TRBD2 (5 bases). The CDR3 loop spans 9 amino acids. V lost 5 bases, J lost 10 bases, and 6 bases lay in between. The V gene's germline CDR1 is DFQATT and CDR2 SNEGSKA (reference sequence). CDR3 residues: CSAGGEQFF. The CDR3, as DNA: TGCAGTGCTGGAGGCGAGCAGTTCTTC.

As to this clone: The same CDR3 arises from other DNA sequences in this sample as well. The chain joins TRBV29-1 to TRBJ2-7, with 10 bases identical to TRBD1. Germline V gene data show CDR1 as SQVTM and CDR2 as ANQGSEA. This CDR3 is built from 13 residues. The V segment lost 3 bases and the J segment 3 bases; nucleotides outside the gene matches: 2. The CDR3 loop reads CSVDGQGDYEQYF. The CDR3 DNA follows: TGCAGCGTTGACGGACAGGGGGACTACGAGCAGTACTTC.

This CDR3 is CAWSVSGRGEKLFF. The CDR3 nucleotides read TGTGCCTGGAGTGTATCGGGGCGAGGGGAAAAACTGTTTTTT. The chain has TRBV30 and TRBJ1-4, with a weak D call TRBD1 (5 bases). The CDR3 is made up of 14 amino acids. Germline V CDR1 and CDR2: GTSNPN, SVGIG (reference sequence). Trimming removed 0 bases at V and 8 bases at J, with 13 bases between.

V and J are TRBV11-3 and TRBJ2-1, with 9 nucleotides matching TRBD1. With 0 bases clipped from V and 6 bases from J, the junction kept 3 bases outside the gene matches. This CDR3 region has 15 residues. Germline V gene sequence: CDR1 SGHNT, CDR2 YENEEA. The DNA for the CDR3 is TGTGCCAGCAGCTTAGAAGGACAGGGGTTCAATGAGCAGTTCTTC. Translated: CASSLEGQGFNEQFF.

The chain has TRBV27 and TRBJ2-7; 11 nucleotides line up with TRBD1. Germline CDR1 is MNHEY and CDR2 is SMNVEV (reference sequence). The CDR3 spans 15 residues. The junction had 9 bases not matched to a gene; V was cut back by 6 bases and J by 5 bases. CDR3 in amino acids: CASSPRTGGFDEQYF. The CDR3 coding sequence is TGTGCCAGCAGCCCCAGGACAGGGGGCTTCGACGAGCAGTACTTC.

CDR3 sequence (DNA): TGTGCCAGCAGTCCCAGCGGGATGGGGACCGGGGAGCTGTTTTTT. Its translation is CASSPSGMGTGELFF. J is TRBJ2-2 and V is TRBV2; 7 positions match TRBD2. J lost 5 bases, V lost 5 bases, and 8 bases had no gene match. The CDR3 contains 15 residues. The germline CDR1 and CDR2 sequences are SNHLY and FYNNEI.

CDR3 region: CASRGLAGVGETQYF. The CDR3 DNA is TGTGCCAGCAGGGGACTAGCGGGAGTAGGGGAGACCCAGTACTTC. V is TRBV11-2 and J is TRBJ2-5, with 14 positions matching TRBD2. There are 15 residues in the CDR3. V dropped 6 bases and J dropped 5; count of bases not matched to a gene: 5. Germline V CDR1 and CDR2: SGHAT, FQNNGV.

V usage is TRBV28 and J usage is TRBJ1-4; D call uncertain. CDR1 and CDR2 from the germline V gene are MDHEN and SYDVKM. V was clipped by 6 bases and J by 8 bases, with 10 bases between them. This CDR3 spans 12 amino acids. The CDR3 is CASRSPGEKLFF. The CDR3 bases are TGTGCCAGCAGATCCCCGGGGGAAAAACTGTTTTTT.

The chain combines TRBV3-1 (or the pseudogene TRBV3-2) with TRBJ1-2; TRBD1 agrees at 7 bases. Germline CDR1 and CDR2: LGHDT and YNNKEL (reference sequence). V lost 3 bases to trimming and J lost 8 bases; unmatched junction nucleotides: 6. The CDR3 is 13 residues long. The CDR3 DNA follows: TGTGCCAGCAGCCAGTTACAGGGGAAGGGCTACACCTTC. Translated: CASSQLQGKGYTF.

The chain combines TRBV5-4 with TRBJ2-1, with TRBD1 matching 9 bases. The CDR3 extends over 15 amino acids. The V and J ends lost 4 bases and 8 bases, in that order; junction bases with no gene match: 10. Germline-derived CDR1 and CDR2 are SGHNT and YYREEE (reference sequence). The CDR3 region has the DNA TGTGCCAGCAGCCACGCCGGACAGGGGATTTATGAGCAGTTCTTC. This gives the protein CASSHAGQGIYEQFF. The full variable domain, in which reference TRBV5-4 and TRBJ2-1 provide the parts outside the CDR3, is ETGVTQSPTHLIKTRGQQVTLRCSSQSGHNTVSWYQQALGQGPQFIFQYYREEENGRGNFPPRFSGLQFPNYSSELNVNALELDDSALYLCASSHAGQGIYEQFFGPGTRLTVL.

The rearrangement links TRBV13 to TRBJ1-3; D possibly corresponds to TRBD1 (5 bases). With 1 base removed from V and 10 bases from J, the gap between germline ends came to 20 bases. The CDR3 has 16 residues. Germline V gene data show CDR1 as PRHDT and CDR2 as FYEKMQ (reference sequence). The CDR3 protein is CASSLAQGSYSDTIYF. The CDR3 DNA reads as TGTGCCAGCAGCTTAGCGCAGGGCTCTTATTCAGATACCATATATTTT.

J is TRBJ1-2 and V is TRBV28; weak D call: TRBD1 (5 bases). Trimming removed 4 bases at V and 4 bases at J, with 10 bases between. This CDR3 contains 13 residues. Germline CDR1 MDHEN, CDR2 SYDVKM. The CDR3 DNA follows: TGTGCCAGCAGTTCGACAGTCCTCTATGGCTACACCTTC. Its translation: CASSSTVLYGYTF.

The chain employs TRBV10-3 and TRBJ1-5; D might be TRBD1 (5 bases). Germline CDR1 ENHRY, CDR2 SYGVKD. The CDR3 has 14 amino acids. V lost 6 bases, J lost 5 bases, and 14 bases lay in between. The CDR3 DNA is TGTGCCATCAGGGGTGGGCAGGGAGATCAGCCCCAGCATTTT. It specifies CAIRGGQGDQPQHF.

The V call is TRBV28, the J call TRBJ2-1, with 15 bases identical to TRBD2. After removal of 2 bases from V and 8 bases from J, the junction contained 4 bases not matched to a gene. The germline gives CDR1 MDHEN, CDR2 SYDVKM. The CDR3 consists of 16 residues. The CDR3 reads CASSLRGLAGGDEQFF. The CDR3 coding sequence is TGTGCCAGCAGTTTACGTGGACTAGCGGGAGGGGATGAGCAGTTCTTC.

The gene calls are TRBV5-4 and TRBJ2-5; the D is unclear. The CDR3 extends over 16 amino acids. The ends were cut back, 4 bases at V and 0 bases at J, with 16 bases in the middle. Germline V lookup: CDR1 SGHNT, CDR2 YYREEE (reference sequence). For the CDR3, the DNA is TGTGCCAGCAGCCCAGGCGGCGACGTACACCAAGAGACCCAGTACTTC. Translating gives CASSPGGDVHQETQYF.

V gene TRBV6-6 combines with J gene TRBJ2-7, with D perhaps matching TRBD1 or TRBD2 (5 bases each). The CDR3 length is 14 residues. V was cut by 6 bases and J by 2 bases, with 14 bases left in between. The V gene's germline CDR1 is MNHNY and CDR2 SVGAGI (reference sequence). Here the CDR3 reads CASSRGVGAYEQYF. The CDR3 nucleotides are TGTGCCAGCAGCCGAGGGGTAGGGGCCTACGAGCAGTACTTC.

The chain is built from TRBV29-1 and TRBJ1-1; 9 bases match TRBD1. CDR1 and CDR2 (germline): SQVTM, ANQGSEA. The CDR3 consists of 12 residues. V lost 4 bases, J lost 5 bases, and 2 bases stayed unmatched. CDR3 region: CSVGQGGTEAFF. Written as DNA, the CDR3 is TGCAGCGTTGGACAGGGGGGGACTGAAGCTTTCTTT. Full variable domain (rest looked up from reference TRBV29-1 and TRBJ1-1): SAVISQKPSRDICQRGTSLTIQCQVDSQVTMMFWYRQQPGQSLTLIATANQGSEATYESGFVIDKFPISRPNLTFSTLTVSNMSPEDSSIYLCSVGQGGTEAFFGQGTRLTVV.

The chain couples TRBV18 to TRBJ1-6, with TRBD1 matching over 9 bases. Germline CDR1 is KGHSH and CDR2 is LQKENI. CDR3 length: 14 residues. Germline trimming cut 2 bases from V and 7 bases from J; bases unmatched to any gene: 0. The CDR3 DNA sequence: TGTGCCAGCTCACCAGACAGGGGGAATTCACCCCTCCACTTT. Its translation is CASSPDRGNSPLHF.

The chain has TRBV19 and TRBJ2-2; no definite D call. CDR1 and CDR2 (germline): LNHDA, SQIVND (reference sequence). V lost 7 bases, J lost 6 bases, and 12 bases lay in between. This CDR3 is built from 13 residues. The CDR3 nucleotides read TGTGCCAGTACTACAATGGAGTCCGGGGAGCTGTTTTTT. Translated, it gives CASTTMESGELFF.

The V and J genes are TRBV5-4 and TRBJ1-2; possible D gene TRBD1, 5 bases. Between the trimmed V and J ends, which lost 6 bases and 4 bases, there was a span of 16 bases. Germline-derived CDR1 and CDR2 are SGHNT and YYREEE (reference sequence). CDR3 length: 14 residues. Written as DNA, the CDR3 is TGTGCCAGCACCTCGGGGGAGGGACGCTATGGCTACACCTTC. The encoded protein is CASTSGEGRYGYTF.